Presented here are 12 T cell receptor beta chains from one specimen sequenced in a study of cytomegalovirus exposure and HLA in healthy donors. TCRdb's copy holds only in-frame clones and misses some; the assay was immunoSEQ multiplex PCR. Found here are 250,000 or so clones, around 91% of them singletons; the top ten hold under 0.4%. The sequenced sample was PBMCs. The receptors originated from a woman between 18 and 29 years old in good health and CMV-seronegative.

V usage is TRBV4-3 and J usage is TRBJ2-7, with 9 nucleotides matching TRBD1. The CDR3 totals 15 residues. Germline V lookup: CDR1 LGHNA, CDR2 YSLEER. The trim removed 2 bases at V and 3 bases at J, leaving 5 bases unmatched. The CDR3 region has the DNA TGCGCCAGCAGCCAAAGGACAGGGGTTAACTACGAGCAGTACTTC. As protein: CASSQRTGVNYEQYF.

This sequence joins TRBV5-1 and TRBJ2-3; D may be TRBD2 (5 bases). Germline values: CDR1 SGHRS, CDR2 YFSETQ. The V end was cut by 0 bases, the J end by 1 base, with 12 bases between. The CDR3 totals 16 residues. CDR3 nucleotide sequence: TGCGCCAGCAGCTTGGATCAGCGGTGGGGCACAGATACGCAGTATTTT. Its translation is CASSLDQRWGTDTQYF.

The V and J genes are TRBV9 and TRBJ2-3; TRBD2 is a possible D gene (6 bases). The V gene lost 0 bases and the J gene lost 2 bases, with 16 bases spanning the gap. Per the germline V gene, CDR1 is SGDLS and CDR2 is YYNGEE. The CDR3 consists of 17 residues. The CDR3 sequence is CASSVVSSGSYTDTQYF. CDR3 in DNA: TGTGCCAGCAGCGTAGTAAGTAGCGGTTCCTACACAGATACGCAGTATTTT.

V and J are TRBV27 and TRBJ1-2, with D tentatively TRBD1 (5 bases). CDR1 and CDR2 from the germline V gene are MNHEY and SMNVEV (reference sequence). The CDR3 covers 13 residues. The germline V and J ends were trimmed by 6 bases and 4 bases, with 12 bases remaining between them. The CDR3 DNA follows: TGTGCCAGCAGACAAAGACAGTCCTATGGCTACACCTTC. As protein: CASRQRQSYGYTF.

The chain employs TRBV28 and TRBJ1-6, with TRBD1 identical over 10 bases. The CDR3 is 14 amino acids. The V gene end was trimmed by 3 bases and the J gene end by 9 bases; junction bases not matched to a gene: 2. CDR1 and CDR2 from the germline V gene are MDHEN and SYDVKM. The CDR3 nucleotides read TGTGCCAGCAGTTTTAGACAGGGGGCTTCACCCCTCCACTTT. As protein: CASSFRQGASPLHF.

This rearrangement joins TRBV2 to TRBJ2-3, with D maybe TRBD2 (5 bases). The V end lost 7 bases, the J end lost 1 base, and 12 bases lay between the germline ends. This CDR3 is built from 14 residues. Germline V lookup: CDR1 SNHLY, CDR2 FYNNEI. CDR3 sequence (DNA): TGTGCCAGCATTCCACTAGTGCGCACAGATACGCAGTATTTT. Translated, it gives CASIPLVRTDTQYF.

The rearrangement uses TRBV6-4 and TRBJ2-1; D is unclear. Germline V lookup: CDR1 MRHNA, CDR2 SNTAGT. The CDR3 spans 16 residues. Trimming pared 0 bases from V and 0 bases from J, leaving 9 bases between. The CDR3 is CASSDSSRSSYNEQFF. The CDR3 nucleotides read TGTGCCAGCAGTGACTCTAGCCGAAGCTCCTACAATGAGCAGTTCTTC.

CDR3 DNA: TGTGCCAGCAGGGGACACCAGGGGTCCCTTAGCAATGAGCAGTTCTTC. Translating gives CASRGHQGSLSNEQFF. The J gene is TRBJ2-1, the V gene TRBV6-4, with D perhaps TRBD1 (6 bases). From germline, CDR1 is MRHNA and CDR2 SNTAGT. CDR3 size: 16 residues. The V and J ends lost 6 bases and 6 bases respectively, with 21 bases between them.

The V gene is TRBV9, the J gene TRBJ2-2, with 8 bases lining up with TRBD1. Per germline, CDR1 SGDLS and CDR2 YYNGEE. The V and J ends lost 4 bases and 6 bases, in that order; junction bases with no gene match: 14. The CDR3 has 17 residues. The CDR3 DNA reads as TGTGCCAGCAGCCCGACAGGGGAAGAAGGATGGTCCGGGGAGCTGTTTTTT. This encodes CASSPTGEEGWSGELFF.

The chain employs TRBV4-1 and TRBJ1-1, with 10 bases that match TRBD1. CDR3 length equals 14 residues. With 3 bases clipped from V and 6 bases from J, the junction kept 4 bases outside the gene matches. The V gene's germline CDR1 is MGHRA and CDR2 YSYEKL. The CDR3 reads CASSQRQGAAEAFF. The CDR3 nucleotides are TGCGCCAGCAGCCAGAGACAGGGGGCGGCTGAAGCTTTCTTT.

The sample holds one count of this clone. The chain is built from TRBV18 and TRBJ2-3; D perhaps matches TRBD2 (5 bases). The CDR3 has 15 amino acids. V lost 7 bases and J lost 5, with 19 bases in between. The germline CDR1 and CDR2 sequences are KGHSH and LQKENI. The CDR3 DNA sequence: TGTGCCAGCTTCACCAGCGGCCTAACGGGAGATACGCAGTATTTT. The encoded protein is CASFTSGLTGDTQYF.

The chain is built from TRBV7-7 and TRBJ2-5; a possible D gene is TRBD2 (5 bases). Germline assignment: CDR1 SSHAT and CDR2 FNYEAQ (reference sequence). This CDR3 spans 15 amino acids. V lost 2 bases and J 4 bases, leaving 14 bases between the germline ends. CDR3 amino acids: CASSLFRDIGETQYF. CDR3 coding DNA: TGTGCCAGCAGCTTATTCCGGGATATAGGAGAGACCCAGTACTTC.